This T cell receptor beta chain appears in the sequencing data of a study of T cells in Graves' hyperthyroidism and ophthalmopathy. Study information: Staff took peripheral blood when the initial diagnosis was made, before any treatment began. Study-level results: Prediction of ophthalmopathy progression came a median around 6.1 months pre-onset.

RNA transcripts gave rise to amplified TCR beta CDR3 regions. The TCR CDR3 first-round RT-PCR relied on the HTBI primer set. MiXCR, applied by TCRdb to the multiplex PCR reads, yields one record per CDR3 protein. Among about 840,000 distinct CDR3 sequences listed, 35% to 40% were seen once. About this clonotype itself: Its matching antigen is unknown.

Not enrolled were patients with uncontrolled infection, other autoimmune disease, pregnancy or lactation. Diagnostic decisions used clinical symptoms, serum thyroxine and TRAb, thyroid ultrasound and orbital computed tomography. The TCR was taken from a man between 18 and 29 years old with Graves' hyperthyroidism. Sequenced material: blood.

The chain's CDR3 is CATSSEGTMNTGELFF. DNA for the CDR3: TGTGCCACCAGCAGCGAAGGGACAATGAACACCGGGGAGCTGTTTTTT. The chain has TRBV15 and TRBJ2-2; D may be TRBD1 (6 bases). There are 16 residues in the CDR3. Between the trimmed V and J ends, which lost 3 bases and 1 base, there was a span of 12 bases. The germline V gene has CDR1 LNHNV and CDR2 YYDKDF (reference sequence). The full variable domain, its missing parts supplied by reference TRBV15 and TRBJ2-2, is DAMVIQNPRYQVTQFGKPVTLSCSQTLNHNVMYWYQQKSSQAPKLLFHYYDKDFNNEADTPDNFQSRRPNTSFCFLDIRSPGLGDTAMYLCATSSEGTMNTGELFFGEGSRLTVL.